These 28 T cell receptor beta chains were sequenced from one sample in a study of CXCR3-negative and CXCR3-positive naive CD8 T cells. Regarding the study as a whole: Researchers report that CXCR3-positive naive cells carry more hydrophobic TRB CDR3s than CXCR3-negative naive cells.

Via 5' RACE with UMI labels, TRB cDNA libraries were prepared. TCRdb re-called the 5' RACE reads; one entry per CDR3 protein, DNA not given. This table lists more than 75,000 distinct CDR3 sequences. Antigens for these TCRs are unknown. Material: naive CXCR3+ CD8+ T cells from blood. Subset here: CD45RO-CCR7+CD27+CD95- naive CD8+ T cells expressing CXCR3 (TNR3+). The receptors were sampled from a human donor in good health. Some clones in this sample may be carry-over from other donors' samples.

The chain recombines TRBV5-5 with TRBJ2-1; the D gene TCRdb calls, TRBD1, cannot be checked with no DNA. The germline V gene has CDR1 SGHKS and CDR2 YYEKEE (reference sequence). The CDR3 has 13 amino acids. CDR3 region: CASIRSGSNEQFF.

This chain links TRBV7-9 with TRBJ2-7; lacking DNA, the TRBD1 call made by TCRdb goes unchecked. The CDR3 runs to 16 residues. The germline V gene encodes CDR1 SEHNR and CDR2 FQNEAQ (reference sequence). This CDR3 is CASSSQTGTGMGEQYF.

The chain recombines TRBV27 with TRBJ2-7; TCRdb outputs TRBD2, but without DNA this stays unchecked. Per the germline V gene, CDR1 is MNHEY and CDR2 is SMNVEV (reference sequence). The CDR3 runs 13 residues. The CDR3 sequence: CASSFGRVYEQYF.

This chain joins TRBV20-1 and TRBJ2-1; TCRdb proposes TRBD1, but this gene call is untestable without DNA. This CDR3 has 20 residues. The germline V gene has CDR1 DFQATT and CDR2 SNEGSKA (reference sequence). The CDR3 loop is CSDKHKDRGRLRTTNNEQFF.

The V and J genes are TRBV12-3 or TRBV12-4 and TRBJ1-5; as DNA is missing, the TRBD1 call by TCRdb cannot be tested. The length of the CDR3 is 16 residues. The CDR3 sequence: CASSFSLPEPSQPQHF.

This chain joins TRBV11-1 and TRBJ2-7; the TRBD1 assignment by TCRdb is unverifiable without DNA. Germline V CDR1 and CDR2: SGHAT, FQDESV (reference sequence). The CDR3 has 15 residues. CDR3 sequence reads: CASSPYRTGIVEQYF.

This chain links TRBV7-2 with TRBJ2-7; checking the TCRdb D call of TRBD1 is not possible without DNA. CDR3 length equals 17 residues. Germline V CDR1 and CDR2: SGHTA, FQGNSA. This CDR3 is CASSLMGHVDPPYEQYF.

CDR3 sequence: CASSFRGDTQYF. V gene TRBV28 combines with J gene TRBJ2-3; checking the TCRdb D call of TRBD1 is not possible without DNA. The CDR3 length is 12 residues. CDR1 and CDR2 (germline): MDHEN, SYDVKM. The complete variable domain, with remaining parts taken from reference TRBV28 and TRBJ2-3, reads DVKVTQSSRYLVKRTGEKVFLECVQDMDHENMFWYRQDPGLGLRLIYFSYDVKMKEKGDIPEGYSVSREKKERFSLILESASTNQTSMYLCASSFRGDTQYFGPGTRLTVL.

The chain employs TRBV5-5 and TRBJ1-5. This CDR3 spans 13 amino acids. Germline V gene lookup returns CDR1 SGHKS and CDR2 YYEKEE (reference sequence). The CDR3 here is CASPSQGDQPQHF. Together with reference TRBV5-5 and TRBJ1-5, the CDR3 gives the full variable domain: DAGVTQSPTHLIKTRGQQVTLRCSPISGHKSVSWYQQVLGQGPQFIFQYYEKEERGRGNFPDRFSARQFPNYSSELNVNALLLGDSALYLCASPSQGDQPQHFGDGTRLSIL.

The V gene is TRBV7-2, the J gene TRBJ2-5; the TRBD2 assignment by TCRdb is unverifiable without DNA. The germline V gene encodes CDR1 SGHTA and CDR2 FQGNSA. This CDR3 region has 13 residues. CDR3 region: CASSLNSGETQYF.

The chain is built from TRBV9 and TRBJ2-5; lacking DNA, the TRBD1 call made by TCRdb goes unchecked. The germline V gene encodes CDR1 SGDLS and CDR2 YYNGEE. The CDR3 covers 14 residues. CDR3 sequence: CASSAGGLQETQYF.

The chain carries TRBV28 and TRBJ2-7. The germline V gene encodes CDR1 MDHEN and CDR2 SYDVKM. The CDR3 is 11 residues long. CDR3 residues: CASSVGNEQYF.

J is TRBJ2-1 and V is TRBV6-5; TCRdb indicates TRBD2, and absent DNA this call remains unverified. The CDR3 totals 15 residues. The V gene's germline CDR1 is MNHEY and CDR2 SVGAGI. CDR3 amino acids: CASSRRREGGNEQFF.

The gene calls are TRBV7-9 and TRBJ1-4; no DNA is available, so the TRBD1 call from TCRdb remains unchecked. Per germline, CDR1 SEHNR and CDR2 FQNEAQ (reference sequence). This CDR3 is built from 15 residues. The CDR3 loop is CASSHNREMDEKLFF.

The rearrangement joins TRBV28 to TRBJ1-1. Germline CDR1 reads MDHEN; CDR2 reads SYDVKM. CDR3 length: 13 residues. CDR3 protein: CASRGNMNTEAFF.

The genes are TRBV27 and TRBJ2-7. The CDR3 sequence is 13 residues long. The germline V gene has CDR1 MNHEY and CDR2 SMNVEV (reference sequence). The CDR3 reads CASSFHSSYEQYF.

This CDR3 reads CASSFHRDSDIYEQYF. This rearrangement joins TRBV28 to TRBJ2-7; TCRdb indicates TRBD1, and absent DNA this call remains unverified. The CDR3 totals 16 residues. Germline lookup yields CDR1 MDHEN and CDR2 SYDVKM.

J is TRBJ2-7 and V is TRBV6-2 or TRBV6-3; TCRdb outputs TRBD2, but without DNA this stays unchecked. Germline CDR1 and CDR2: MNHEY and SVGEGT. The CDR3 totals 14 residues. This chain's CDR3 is CASRLAGGIDEQYF.

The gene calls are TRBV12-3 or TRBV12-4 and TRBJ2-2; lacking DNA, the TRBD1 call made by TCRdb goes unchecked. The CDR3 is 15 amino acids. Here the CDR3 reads CASSPDRVNTGELFF.

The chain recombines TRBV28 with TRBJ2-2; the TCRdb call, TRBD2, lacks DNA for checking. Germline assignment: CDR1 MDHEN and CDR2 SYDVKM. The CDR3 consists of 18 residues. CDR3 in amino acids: CASSFFPSGGPNTGELFF.

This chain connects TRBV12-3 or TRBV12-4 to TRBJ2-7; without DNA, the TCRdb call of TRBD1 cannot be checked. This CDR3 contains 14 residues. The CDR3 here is CASSFGRDRDEQYF.

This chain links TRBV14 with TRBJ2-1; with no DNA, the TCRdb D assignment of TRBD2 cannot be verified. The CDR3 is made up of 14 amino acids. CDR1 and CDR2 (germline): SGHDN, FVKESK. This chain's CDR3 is CASSSGTSYNEQFF. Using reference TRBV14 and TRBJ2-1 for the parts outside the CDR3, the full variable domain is EAGVTQFPSHSVIEKGQTVTLRCDPISGHDNLYWYRRVMGKEIKFLLHFVKESKQDESGMPNNRFLAERTGGTYSTLKVQPAELEDSGVYFCASSSGTSYNEQFFGPGTRLTVL.

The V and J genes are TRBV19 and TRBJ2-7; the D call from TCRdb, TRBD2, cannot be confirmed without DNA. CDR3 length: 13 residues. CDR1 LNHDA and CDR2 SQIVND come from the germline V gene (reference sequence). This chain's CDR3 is CASSSERAYEQYF. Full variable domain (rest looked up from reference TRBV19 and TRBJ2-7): DGGITQSPKYLFRKEGQNVTLSCEQNLNHDAMYWYRQDPGQGLRLIYYSQIVNDFQKGDIAEGYSVSREKKESFPLTVTSAQKNPTAFYLCASSSERAYEQYFGPGTRLTVT.

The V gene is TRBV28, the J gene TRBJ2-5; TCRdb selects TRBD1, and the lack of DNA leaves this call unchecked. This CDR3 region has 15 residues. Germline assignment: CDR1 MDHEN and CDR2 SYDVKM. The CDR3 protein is CASSLGQRAWETQYF.

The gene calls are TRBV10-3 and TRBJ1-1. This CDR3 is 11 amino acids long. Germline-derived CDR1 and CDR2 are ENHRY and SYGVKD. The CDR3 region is CATLWGTEAFF.

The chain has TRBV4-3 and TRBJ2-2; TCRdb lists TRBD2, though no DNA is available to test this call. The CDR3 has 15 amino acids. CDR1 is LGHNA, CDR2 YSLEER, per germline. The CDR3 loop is CASRRDLAGVGELFF.

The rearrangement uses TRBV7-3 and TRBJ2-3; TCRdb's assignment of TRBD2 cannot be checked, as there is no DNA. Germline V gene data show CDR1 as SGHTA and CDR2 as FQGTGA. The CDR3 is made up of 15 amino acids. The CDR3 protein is CASSATSGFTDTQYF.

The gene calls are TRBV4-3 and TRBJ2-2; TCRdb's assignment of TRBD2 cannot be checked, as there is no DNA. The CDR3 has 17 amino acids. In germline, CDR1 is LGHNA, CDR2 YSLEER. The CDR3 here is CASSKRGLAGISGELFF.